A selection of T cell receptor beta chains follows, all from one sample in a study of human T cells and chemical hapten exposure. A single record per CDR3 protein comes from TCRdb applying MiXCR to the RACE reads. The sample yields 60,000 to 80,000 distinct CDR3 sequences, more than 30% seen once. Sequenced here: whole blood, sampled in connection with sensitization to the hapten diphenylcyclopropenone (DPC). These receptor sequences come from a man aged 40-50 years with alopecia areata. Some clones in this sample may be carry-over from other donors' samples. The CDR3 runs from the conserved cysteine through the conserved F or W. The D gene is left open where the match is weak. The size entry is marked missing in some rows and otherwise reads once, few, many or a size class.

d_call	clone_size	v_call	j_call	cdr3_length	cdr3_aa	cdr3_nt
NA	NA	TRBV7-9	TRBJ2-7	15	CASSPAEVRGSEQYF	TGTGCCAGCAGCCCGGCGGAGGTGCGGGGCTCCGAGCAGTACTTC
TRBD2	few	TRBV7-8	TRBJ2-7	15	CASSPRGLAAYEQYF	TGTGCCAGCAGCCCCAGGGGACTAGCGGCCTACGAGCAGTACTTC
TRBD1	NA	TRBV11-1	TRBJ1-2	16	CASSFGQGAANYGYTF	TGTGCCAGCAGCTTCGGACAGGGGGCGGCTAACTATGGCTACACCTTC
TRBD1	few	TRBV10-3	TRBJ2-1	15	CAIRGQGAPINEQFF	TGTGCCATCAGAGGACAGGGCGCCCCTATAAATGAGCAGTTCTTC
TRBD1	few	TRBV5-1	TRBJ1-4	17	CASSFGTGAATNEKLFF	TGCGCCAGCAGCTTCGGGACAGGGGCTGCAACTAATGAAAAACTGTTTTTT
TRBD2	NA	TRBV6-6	TRBJ2-1	15	CASSSRGSGTDEQFF	TGTGCCAGCAGTTCCCGGGGTAGCGGGACCGATGAGCAGTTCTTC
NA	few	TRBV5-5	TRBJ2-3	17	CASSPQSSGYDTDTQYF	TGTGCCAGCAGCCCACAGAGTAGCGGTTACGACACAGATACGCAGTATTTT
NA	NA	TRBV9	TRBJ1-1	13	CASSVVEGAEAFF	TGTGCCAGCAGCGTAGTTGAAGGGGCTGAAGCTTTCTTT
TRBD2	NA	TRBV7-2	TRBJ2-7	11	CASSTSGRMIF	TGTGCCAGCAGCACTAGCGGGAGAATGATCTTC
NA	NA	TRBV7-2	TRBJ2-2	14	CASSLAGATGELFF	TGTGCCAGCAGCTTAGCCGGAGCGACCGGGGAGCTGTTTTTT
NA	NA	TRBV2	TRBJ2-2	15	CASSEENTNTGELFF	TGTGCCAGCAGTGAAGAGAATACGAACACCGGGGAGCTGTTTTTT
NA	NA	TRBV28	TRBJ1-5	14	CASSLPGAGQPQHF	TGTGCCAGCAGTTTACCGGGGGCGGGTCAGCCCCAGCATTTT
NA	few	TRBV28	TRBJ1-2	12	CASREGVYGYTF	TGTGCCAGCAGGGAGGGAGTCTATGGCTACACCTTC
NA	few	TRBV28	TRBJ1-6	13	CASSPLWGSPLHF	TGTGCCAGCAGCCCCCTTTGGGGTTCACCCCTCCACTTT
NA	few	TRBV6-2/TRBV6-3	TRBJ2-1	12	CASSGRVTEQFF	TGTGCCAGCAGTGGTAGGGTAACTGAGCAGTTCTTC
NA	NA	TRBV14	TRBJ2-1	15	CASSQGLSSYNEQFF	TGTGCCAGCAGCCAAGGGCTGAGCTCCTACAATGAGCAGTTCTTC
NA	NA	TRBV18	TRBJ2-5	13	CASSPRFEETQYF	TGTGCCAGCTCACCACGGTTCGAGGAGACCCAGTACTTC
NA	few	TRBV29-1	TRBJ2-1	12	CSGETGTDEQFF	TGCAGCGGGGAGACAGGTACCGATGAGCAGTTCTTC
TRBD1	NA	TRBV20-1	TRBJ2-5	15	CSVARDRMIQETQYF	TGCAGTGTCGCGAGGGACAGGATGATCCAAGAGACCCAGTACTTC
TRBD2	many	TRBV7-2	TRBJ2-7	15	CASSLGTSGSSGQYF	TGTGCCAGCAGCTTAGGGACTAGCGGGAGTTCTGGGCAGTACTTC
NA	NA	TRBV28	TRBJ2-1	13	CASRSSSYNEQFF	TGTGCCAGCAGGAGCAGCTCCTACAATGAGCAGTTCTTC
TRBD2	NA	TRBV29-1	TRBJ2-1	10	CCGSNNEQFF	TGCTGCGGGAGTAACAATGAGCAGTTCTTC
NA	NA	TRBV5-4	TRBJ1-2	18	CASSPRPGEPGVQGGYTF	TGTGCCAGCAGCCCCCGGCCGGGGGAACCCGGGGTCCAGGGGGGCTACACCTTC
TRBD1	NA	TRBV6-1	TRBJ1-1	16	CASSEWAGGRYTEAFF	TGTGCCAGCAGTGAATGGGCAGGGGGCAGGTACACTGAAGCTTTCTTT
NA	few	TRBV18	TRBJ2-7	15	CASSIKGGATYEQYF	TGTGCCAGCTCTATTAAGGGGGGAGCCACCTACGAGCAGTACTTC
TRBD1	NA	TRBV7-9	TRBJ2-1	14	CASSSGQGKNEQFF	TGTGCCAGCAGCTCCGGACAGGGTAAAAATGAGCAGTTCTTC